A selection of T cell receptor beta chains follows, all from one sample in a study of T cell repertoires in cytomegalovirus infection. TCRdb re-analysed the reads in MiXCR, keeping a single row per CDR3 protein. The sample consists of more than 150,000 distinct CDR3 sequences, about 30% of them appearing once. Sequenced material: PBMCs. Source of these receptors: a human donor in good health (CMV status not recorded). Some clones in this sample may be carry-over from other donors' samples. CDR3s include the opening cysteine and the closing phenylalanine or tryptophan. The order of the fields is V gene, J gene, clone size, D gene, CDR3 protein, CDR3 DNA. The D gene is left open where the match is weak. Clone size is stated in some rows and not others, as once, few, many or a class when expanded.

V gene: TRBV19
J gene: TRBJ2-6
clone size: few
D gene: NA
CDR3 protein: CASSIKNSGANVLTF
CDR3 DNA: TGTGCCAGTAGTATAAAAAACTCTGGGGCCAACGTCCTGACTTTC

V gene: TRBV5-1
J gene: TRBJ1-1
clone size: NA
D gene: TRBD1
CDR3 protein: CASSVQGAERTEAFF
CDR3 DNA: TGCGCCAGCAGCGTACAGGGGGCGGAACGTACTGAAGCTTTCTTT

V gene: TRBV11-2
J gene: TRBJ2-5
clone size: NA
D gene: TRBD1
CDR3 protein: CASSSDGTGVETQYF
CDR3 DNA: TGTGCCAGCAGCTCAGACGGGACAGGGGTGGAGACCCAGTACTTC

V gene: TRBV6-2/TRBV6-3
J gene: TRBJ2-7
clone size: NA
D gene: NA
CDR3 protein: CASTEGLLEQYF
CDR3 DNA: TGTGCCAGCACCGAGGGGCTCCTCGAGCAGTACTTC

V gene: TRBV7-3
J gene: TRBJ2-2
clone size: NA
D gene: NA
CDR3 protein: CASSLEEGTGELFF
CDR3 DNA: TGTGCCAGCAGCTTAGAAGAGGGAACCGGGGAGCTGTTTTTT

V gene: TRBV2
J gene: TRBJ2-1
clone size: many
D gene: TRBD2
CDR3 protein: CASPGLTSGGAANEQFF
CDR3 DNA: TGTGCCAGCCCGGGACTTACTAGCGGGGGGGCGGCGAATGAGCAGTTCTTC

V gene: TRBV5-1
J gene: TRBJ2-5
clone size: NA
D gene: NA
CDR3 protein: CASSLSVGDSKETQYF
CDR3 DNA: TGCGCCAGCAGCTTGTCGGTGGGGGATAGTAAAGAGACCCAGTACTTC

V gene: TRBV4-1
J gene: TRBJ1-3
clone size: once
D gene: TRBD1
CDR3 protein: CASSQERLGTGAGNTIYF
CDR3 DNA: TGCGCCAGCAGCCAAGAACGGCTGGGGACAGGGGCTGGAAACACCATATATTTT

V gene: TRBV20-1
J gene: TRBJ1-2
clone size: few
D gene: NA
CDR3 protein: CSAVTGRGGGYTF
CDR3 DNA: TGCAGTGCTGTAACTGGGAGGGGTGGAGGCTACACCTTC

V gene: TRBV6-2/TRBV6-3
J gene: TRBJ2-7
clone size: NA
D gene: TRBD1
CDR3 protein: CASSYFRDRGSYEQYF
CDR3 DNA: TGTGCCAGCAGTTACTTTCGGGACAGGGGATCCTACGAGCAGTACTTC

V gene: TRBV7-6
J gene: TRBJ1-1
clone size: NA
D gene: NA
CDR3 protein: CASFGGNTEAFF
CDR3 DNA: TGTGCCAGCTTTGGGGGGAACACTGAAGCTTTCTTT

V gene: TRBV4-3
J gene: TRBJ2-2
clone size: NA
D gene: NA
CDR3 protein: CASSQQIGAENTGELFF
CDR3 DNA: TGCGCCAGCAGCCAACAGATCGGGGCAGAAAACACCGGGGAGCTGTTTTTT

V gene: TRBV7-2
J gene: TRBJ2-7
clone size: many
D gene: NA
CDR3 protein: CASSSDFLSREQYF
CDR3 DNA: TGTGCCAGCAGCTCGGACTTCTTAAGTCGGGAGCAGTACTTC

V gene: TRBV7-3
J gene: TRBJ1-6
clone size: few
D gene: NA
CDR3 protein: CASSLFRDGSPLHF
CDR3 DNA: TGTGCCAGCAGCTTATTTAGAGACGGTTCACCCCTCCACTTT

V gene: TRBV20-1
J gene: TRBJ2-1
clone size: few
D gene: TRBD2
CDR3 protein: CSAKTSGGPGDEQFF
CDR3 DNA: TGCAGTGCAAAGACTAGCGGGGGACCTGGGGATGAGCAGTTCTTC

V gene: TRBV18
J gene: TRBJ1-2
clone size: many
D gene: NA
CDR3 protein: CASFPPGRLAYGYTF
CDR3 DNA: TGTGCCAGCTTCCCGCCGGGGAGATTGGCCTATGGCTACACCTTC

V gene: TRBV7-8
J gene: TRBJ1-1
clone size: NA
D gene: NA
CDR3 protein: CASSSVSTEAFF
CDR3 DNA: TGTGCCAGCAGCTCCGTGTCCACTGAAGCTTTCTTT

V gene: TRBV7-2
J gene: TRBJ2-1
clone size: many
D gene: NA
CDR3 protein: CASSPQVGYNEQFF
CDR3 DNA: TGTGCCAGCAGCCCTCAGGTGGGCTACAATGAGCAGTTCTTC

V gene: TRBV20-1
J gene: TRBJ2-3
clone size: few
D gene: TRBD2
CDR3 protein: CSARDPLGAGSDTQYF
CDR3 DNA: TGCAGTGCTAGAGATCCCCTAGGAGCGGGGTCAGATACGCAGTATTTT

V gene: TRBV20-1
J gene: TRBJ2-3
clone size: few
D gene: NA
CDR3 protein: CSASFQGKDTQYF
CDR3 DNA: TGCAGTGCTAGTTTTCAGGGGAAAGATACGCAGTATTTT

V gene: TRBV6-2/TRBV6-3
J gene: TRBJ1-5
clone size: NA
D gene: TRBD1
CDR3 protein: CASSLQGAAQPQHF
CDR3 DNA: TGTGCCAGCAGTCTACAGGGGGCTGCTCAGCCCCAGCATTTT

V gene: TRBV7-2
J gene: TRBJ2-7
clone size: NA
D gene: TRBD2
CDR3 protein: CASSAGGAGSYEQYF
CDR3 DNA: TGTGCCAGCTCGGCGGGGGGGGCCGGGTCCTACGAGCAGTACTTC

V gene: TRBV11-1
J gene: TRBJ2-3
clone size: NA
D gene: NA
CDR3 protein: CASSLALRTDTQYF
CDR3 DNA: TGTGCCAGCAGCTTAGCGCTTAGAACAGATACGCAGTATTTT

V gene: TRBV7-3
J gene: TRBJ1-2
clone size: NA
D gene: TRBD1
CDR3 protein: CASSPDRGGGYTF
CDR3 DNA: TGTGCCAGCAGCCCGGACAGGGGAGGTGGCTACACCTTC

V gene: TRBV5-1
J gene: TRBJ2-1
clone size: few
D gene: NA
CDR3 protein: CASSLDSGAEGEQFF
CDR3 DNA: TGCGCCAGCAGCTTGGACTCGGGAGCTGAGGGTGAGCAGTTCTTC

V gene: TRBV10-3
J gene: TRBJ2-6
clone size: NA
D gene: NA
CDR3 protein: CAISVEASGANVLTF
CDR3 DNA: TGTGCCATCAGTGTAGAAGCCTCTGGGGCCAACGTCCTGACTTTC